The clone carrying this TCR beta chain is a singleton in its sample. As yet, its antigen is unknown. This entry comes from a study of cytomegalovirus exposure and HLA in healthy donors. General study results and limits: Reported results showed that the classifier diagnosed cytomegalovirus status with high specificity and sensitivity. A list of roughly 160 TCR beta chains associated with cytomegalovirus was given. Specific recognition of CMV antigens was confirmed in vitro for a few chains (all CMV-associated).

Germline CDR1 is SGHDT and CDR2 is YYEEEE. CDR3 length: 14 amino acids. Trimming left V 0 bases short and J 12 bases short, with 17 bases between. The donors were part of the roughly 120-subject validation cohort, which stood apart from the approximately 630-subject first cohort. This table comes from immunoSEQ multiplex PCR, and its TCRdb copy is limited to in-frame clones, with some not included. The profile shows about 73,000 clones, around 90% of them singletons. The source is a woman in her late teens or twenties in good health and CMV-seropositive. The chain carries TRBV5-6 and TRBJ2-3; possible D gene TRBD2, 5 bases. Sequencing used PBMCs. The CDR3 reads CASSLAGSLGPQYF. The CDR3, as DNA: TGTGCCAGCAGCTTGGCGGGGTCCCTAGGTCCTCAGTATTTT.